One and the same sample provided the 14 T cell receptor beta chains below, sequenced in a study of T cells in Graves' hyperthyroidism and ophthalmopathy. It was RNA transcripts that yielded the amplified TCR beta CDR3 regions. An initial round of RT-PCR targeting the TCR CDR3 relied on the HTBI primer set. One entry per CDR3 protein results from TCRdb running MiXCR on the multiplex PCR reads. The sample records around 400,000 distinct CDR3 sequences, approximately 14% being singletons. Sequenced sample: blood. The source is a woman aged 18-29 years with Graves' hyperthyroidism that later progressed to Graves' ophthalmopathy.

This clonotype was detected many times. This sequence joins TRBV24-1 and TRBJ2-1; a weak D match, TRBD2 (6 bases). Germline CDR1 reads KGHDR; CDR2 reads SFDVKD. V was shortened by 7 bases and J by 5 bases, with 20 bases between the two germline ends. This CDR3 has 16 amino acids. The CDR3 nucleotides are TGTGCCACCAGGGCGACTAGGGGTGGTAGGAACAATGAGCAGTTCTTC. Translated: CATRATRGGRNNEQFF.

About this clonotype itself: This may arise from a read error, as a much more abundant clone is one base away. The gene calls are TRBV30 and TRBJ1-2; D is possibly TRBD1 (6 bases). The length of the CDR3 is 13 residues. Germline lookup yields CDR1 GTSNPN and CDR2 SVGIG (reference sequence). The chain's CDR3 is CAWTLTGDYGFTF. The CDR3 DNA reads as TGTGCCTGGACGCTGACAGGAGACTATGGCTTCACCTTC.

This clonotype has only a few counts. One base away lies a much larger clone, so this may be a sequencing read error. The chain has TRBV28 and TRBJ1-3, with D uncertain. CDR1 and CDR2 from the germline V gene are MDHEN and SYDVKM. V lost 6 bases and J lost 0, with 12 bases in between. The CDR3 length is 15 residues. Here the CDR3 reads CASSPEQFSGNTIYF. The CDR3 coding sequence is TGTGCCAGCAGCCCGGAACAGTTCTCTGGAAACACCATATATTTT.

This sequence joins TRBV4-2 and TRBJ1-6; 7 positions agree with TRBD1. Germline V gene sequence: CDR1 LGHNA, CDR2 YNFKEQ. The CDR3 length is 18 residues. The V and J ends lost 1 base and 0 bases, in that order; junction bases with no gene match: 6. The DNA for the CDR3 is TGTGCCAGCAGCCAAGGGACAGGAGATAGCTCCTATAATTCACCCCTCCACTTT. This translates into CASSQGTGDSSYNSPLHF.

This clonotype turned up a few times. The chain has TRBV4-3 and TRBJ2-5; D gene uncertain. With 0 bases removed from V and 5 bases from J, the gap between germline ends came to 19 bases. The germline V gene has CDR1 LGHNA and CDR2 YSLEER. The CDR3 has 17 amino acids. CDR3 DNA: TGCGCCAGCAGCCAAGATCCCCCAAATAGAGCACGGGAGACCCAGTACTTC. Protein product: CASSQDPPNRARETQYF.

The chain recombines TRBV19 with TRBJ2-7, with D perhaps matching TRBD2 (6 bases). Looked up from germline, CDR1 is LNHDA and CDR2 is SQIVND (reference sequence). The germline V and J ends were trimmed by 3 bases and 1 base, with 16 bases remaining between them. The CDR3 loop spans 16 amino acids. CDR3 in DNA: TGTGCCAGTAGTATGACGGCGGGACGGACGTCCTACGAGCAGTACTTC. Translation: CASSMTAGRTSYEQYF. Supplemented by reference TRBV19 and TRBJ2-7, the full variable domain reads DGGITQSPKYLFRKEGQNVTLSCEQNLNHDAMYWYRQDPGQGLRLIYYSQIVNDFQKGDIAEGYSVSREKKESFPLTVTSAQKNPTAFYLCASSMTAGRTSYEQYFGPGTRLTVT.

This clonotype appeared a few times. The chain links TRBV5-1 to TRBJ2-3, with 12 nucleotides matching TRBD2. The CDR3 is 17 residues long. V lost 3 bases, J lost 4 bases, and 9 bases stayed unmatched. Germline values: CDR1 SGHRS, CDR2 YFSETQ. CDR3 nucleotide sequence: TGCGCCAGCAGCTCCCGGACTAGCGGGATGGGGGCAGATACGCAGTATTTT. Amino acids: CASSSRTSGMGADTQYF. Full variable domain (remainder filled in from reference TRBV5-1 and TRBJ2-3): KAGVTQTPRYLIKTRGQQVTLSCSPISGHRSVSWYQQTPGQGLQFLFEYFSETQRNKGNFPGRFSGRQFSNSRSEMNVSTLELGDSALYLCASSSRTSGMGADTQYFGPGTRLTVL.

At least ten counts were recorded for this clonotype. This chain joins TRBV12-3 or TRBV12-4 and TRBJ2-5, with TRBD1 matching 7 bases. The CDR3 runs 13 residues. The trim removed 6 bases at V and 5 bases at J, leaving 6 bases unmatched. Written as DNA, the CDR3 is TGTGCCAGCAGACCCGACAGGGCTGAGACCCAGTACTTC. Translated, it gives CASRPDRAETQYF.

The chain employs TRBV5-6 and TRBJ1-2; D not certain. Germline CDR1 SGHDT, CDR2 YYEEEE. The V end lost 4 bases, the J end lost 7 bases, and 20 bases lay between the germline ends. The CDR3 covers 15 residues. In DNA form, the CDR3 reads TGTGCCAGCAGCATTGGATTGCGAGACTTTAGTGGCTACACCTTC. Its translation is CASSIGLRDFSGYTF.

This clonotype was counted many times. This chain uses TRBV28 with TRBJ2-7, with D tentatively TRBD1 or TRBD2 (5 bases each). V was clipped by 2 bases and J by 6 bases, with 17 bases between them. The CDR3 contains 15 residues. Germline V lookup: CDR1 MDHEN, CDR2 SYDVKM. The CDR3 DNA follows: TGTGCCAGCAGTTTACCCGGGACGTTCGGAGGCGAGCAGTACTTC. It codes for CASSLPGTFGGEQYF.

This chain links TRBV9 with TRBJ2-3, with 10 bases fitting TRBD2. The junction had 5 bases not matched to a gene; V was cut back by 4 bases and J by 3 bases. Germline V gives CDR1 SGDLS, CDR2 YYNGEE. The CDR3 runs to 15 residues. CDR3 region: CASSIRAGGTDTQYF. CDR3 in DNA: TGTGCCAGCAGCATCAGAGCGGGAGGGACAGATACGCAGTATTTT.

Notes on this clonotype: This clone may be a read error of a much larger clone one base away. The J gene is TRBJ2-2, the V gene TRBV2; the D gene is possibly TRBD1 (6 bases). CDR3 size: 14 residues. Germline assignment: CDR1 SNHLY and CDR2 FYNNEI. The V end was cut by 4 bases, the J end by 4 bases, with 10 bases between. CDR3 DNA sequence: TGTGCCAGCAGTGTACAGGGAGTCACCGGGGAGCTGTTTTTT. Translation gives CASSVQGVTGELFF.

This clonotype was counted at least ten times. V and J are TRBV28 and TRBJ2-3; D possibly corresponds to TRBD2 (5 bases). V was cut by 2 bases and J by 3 bases, with 12 bases left in between. This CDR3 is built from 15 residues. The germline gives CDR1 MDHEN, CDR2 SYDVKM. The CDR3 nucleotides read TGTGCCAGCAGTTTAGCCGTTGGCGGGACAGATACGCAGTATTTT. It codes for CASSLAVGGTDTQYF.

The chain joins TRBV7-8 to TRBJ1-2, with a possible D match to TRBD1 (6 bases). The CDR3 is made up of 15 amino acids. Deletions cut 6 bases from V and 4 bases from J, with 18 bases between. CDR1 and CDR2 from the germline V gene are SGHVS and FQNEAQ. The DNA for the CDR3 is TGTGCCAGCAGTTCCGGGGGCCGCGCCCCCTATGGCTACACCTTC. Translated: CASSSGGRAPYGYTF.